The table lists the clone carrying this T cell receptor (beta chain) with many counts. The CDR3 spans 12 residues. The V gene's germline CDR1 is MDHEN and CDR2 SYDVKM. V lost 3 bases and J lost 4, with 4 bases in between. This specimen belongs to a study of spatial heterogeneity in lung cancer. Overall study: Beta-chain sequences consistently outnumbered alpha-chain sequences in detection. The library had UMIs, and each TCR and UMI pair averaged more than ten raw reads.

On each TCR cDNA molecule, a unique molecular identifier was present. In TCRdb, the 5' RACE reads were re-called with MiXCR into one record per CDR3 protein. The repertoire holds fewer than 45,000 distinct CDR3 sequences, under 8.5% seen once, with 29% in the top ten. Stated time point: sample taken at primary tumor resection. Researchers sequenced whole RNA taken from tumor, nontumor lung or frozen PBMC without sorting. The receptor's source is a female donor with early-stage non-small cell lung cancer. V is TRBV28 and J is TRBJ1-3, with D unresolved. This material consisted of PBMCs, taken at surgery. The chain's CDR3 is CASSFFGNTIYF. The CDR3 nucleotides are TGTGCCAGCAGTTTTTTCGGAAACACCATATATTTT.